Below are 3 T cell receptor beta chains sequenced from a single sample in a study of beta chain features in type 1 diabetes. The sequenced template was cDNA made from the entire isolated RNA. The data were produced by immunoSEQ multiplex PCR, yet TCRdb's version contains in-frame clones alone and is incomplete. This sample has some 150,000 clones, with about 9.4% found just once. Sequenced sample: naive CD4+ T cells from blood. All receptors come from a young man in good health.

The chain joins TRBV6-1 to TRBJ1-1, with TRBD1 matching over 12 bases. V was clipped by 3 bases and J by 11 bases; unmatched bases: 10. Germline V gene sequence: CDR1 MNHNS, CDR2 SASEGT. This CDR3 region has 15 residues. In nucleotides, the CDR3 is TGTGCCAGCAGTGATTCGGGACAGGGGGCCGCCGCTGCTTTCTTT. Protein: CASSDSGQGAAAAFF.

This clone has more than one count but fewer than ten. This same CDR3 is encoded by further DNA sequences in the sample. The V and J genes are TRBV15 and TRBJ1-5, with D unresolved. This CDR3 has 15 amino acids. Germline V gene sequence: CDR1 LNHNV, CDR2 YYDKDF (reference sequence). Trimming stripped 0 bases from V and 0 bases from J, with 6 bases between. The CDR3 loop is CATSRDPNSNQPQHF. CDR3 sequence (DNA): TGTGCCACCAGCAGAGATCCTAATAGCAATCAGCCCCAGCATTTT.

The rearrangement uses TRBV7-2 and TRBJ2-1; 14 nucleotides line up with TRBD2. The junction had 6 bases not matched to a gene; V was cut back by 5 bases and J by 9 bases. Per germline, CDR1 SGHTA and CDR2 FQGNSA. The CDR3 length is 15 residues. Written as DNA, the CDR3 is TGTGCCAGCAGCATGACTAGCGGGGGGGTTGCTGAGCAGTTCTTC. Amino acid sequence: CASSMTSGGVAEQFF.